This passage covers 6 T cell receptor beta chains from one sample sequenced in a study of T cells after posttransplantation cyclophosphamide. This table comes from immunoSEQ multiplex PCR, and its TCRdb copy is limited to in-frame clones, with some not included. Recorded here are 20,000 to 25,000 clones, none singletons. The sequencing input was PBMCs. These receptors were taken from a woman aged 55-70 years in good health, CMV-negative, and a related stem cell transplant donor.

This clone was recorded at least ten times. The chain carries TRBV29-1 and TRBJ2-6, with a weak D call TRBD1 (7 bases). CDR1 SQVTM and CDR2 ANQGSEA come from the germline V gene. The CDR3 consists of 19 residues. Trimming removed 2 bases at V and 0 bases at J, with 20 bases between. DNA for the CDR3: TGCAGCGTTGAAAGTGCCGTGGGCAGGGGGGTCTCTGGGGCCAACGTCCTGACTTTC. It specifies CSVESAVGRGVSGANVLTF.

In its sample, this clone was seen many times. The V and J genes are TRBV6-5 and TRBJ1-1, with 7 bases fitting TRBD1. J lost 1 base, V lost 6 bases, and 2 bases had no gene match. The CDR3 is 13 residues long. The germline CDR1 and CDR2 sequences are MNHEY and SVGAGI. CDR3 DNA: TGTGCCAGCAGCCGGACAGGGAACACTGAAGCTTTCTTT. Translated, it gives CASSRTGNTEAFF.

In its sample, this clone was seen many times. The chain combines TRBV5-1 with TRBJ2-1, with 8 bases that match TRBD2. Losses at the gene ends were 4 bases for V and 1 base for J; bases not matched to a gene: 7. This CDR3 is built from 16 residues. Germline CDR1 is SGHRS and CDR2 is YFSETQ. This CDR3 reads CASSARSGGSYNEQFF. The CDR3 DNA reads TGCGCCAGCAGCGCCAGGAGCGGGGGTTCCTACAATGAGCAGTTCTTC.

This clone was observed at least ten times. The V gene is TRBV19, the J gene TRBJ1-5; possible D gene TRBD1, 5 bases. CDR1 and CDR2 (germline): LNHDA, SQIVND (reference sequence). The CDR3 has 14 amino acids. With 4 bases removed from V and 3 bases from J, the gap between germline ends came to 10 bases. CDR3 protein: CASSRAGYNQPQHF. Written as DNA, the CDR3 is TGTGCCAGTAGTAGGGCAGGGTACAATCAGCCCCAGCATTTT.

This clone was recorded many times. The chain uses TRBV25-1 and TRBJ2-6, with a weak D call TRBD2 (6 bases). CDR1 and CDR2 from the germline V gene are MGHDK and SYGVNS. Trimming took 6 bases from V and 4 from J, leaving 13 bases between them. This CDR3 has 15 amino acids. The CDR3 sequence: CASRASGVGANVLTF. The CDR3 DNA follows: TGTGCCAGCAGGGCGTCGGGGGTCGGGGCCAACGTCCTGACTTTC. Drawing the rest from reference TRBV25-1 and TRBJ2-6, the complete variable domain is EADIYQTPRYLVIGTGKKITLECSQTMGHDKMYWYQQDPGMELHLIHYSYGVNSTEKGDLSSESTVSRIRTEHFPLTLESARPSHTSQYLCASRASGVGANVLTFGAGSRLTVL.

This clone was seen many times. V gene TRBV6-1 combines with J gene TRBJ2-3; TRBD2 is a possible D gene (5 bases). This CDR3 is built from 15 residues. V was cut by 5 bases and J by 5 bases, with 17 bases left in between. Per the germline V gene, CDR1 is MNHNS and CDR2 is SASEGT. The DNA for the CDR3 is TGTGCCAGCAGTCGCGGGTGGGGAGCGGTAGATACGCAGTATTTT. This encodes CASSRGWGAVDTQYF.